Included here is one T cell receptor (beta chain) sequence, with context. Antigen unknown. The CDR3 contains 14 residues. The germline gives CDR1 MDHEN, CDR2 SYDVKM. The ends lost 10 bases at V and 2 bases at J; junction bases unmatched: 8. The sample originates from a study of cytomegalovirus exposure and HLA in healthy donors. Study summary: Previous work identified around 120 million unique TCR beta sequences from roughly 170 million T cells. Study-level findings and limits: A previous analysis found most TCR beta V segments productive roughly 87% or roughly 30% of the time. Reported performance of the classifier showed diagnosis of cytomegalovirus status with high specificity and sensitivity.

The PCR was carried out with 60 Vbeta primers and 13 Jbeta primers. The data were produced by immunoSEQ multiplex PCR, yet TCRdb's version contains in-frame clones alone and is incomplete. Here the sample spans about 150,000 clones, 80% being singletons. The rearrangement joins TRBV28 to TRBJ2-1; the match to TRBD2 covers 7 bases. The receptor comes from a woman in her thirties or forties in good health and CMV-seropositive. Material for sequencing was PBMCs. This chain's CDR3 is CATRGGGAYNEQFF. The CDR3, as DNA: TGTGCCACCAGAGGCGGGGGAGCCTACAATGAGCAGTTCTTC. The whole variable domain, remainder taken from reference TRBV28 and TRBJ2-1, is DVKVTQSSRYLVKRTGEKVFLECVQDMDHENMFWYRQDPGLGLRLIYFSYDVKMKEKGDIPEGYSVSREKKERFSLILESASTNQTSMYLCATRGGGAYNEQFFGPGTRLTVL.